These T cell receptor beta chains were read from a single sample in a study of T cell changes during pregnancy in multiple sclerosis. Libraries were prepared by immunoSEQ multiplex PCR; TCRdb keeps only in-frame clonotypes and omits some of them. The sample holds around 57,000 clones; 90% to 95% are singletons and the top ten take 2.2%. The specimen was peripheral blood, collected in the third trimester of pregnancy. These receptors came from a female donor in good health, enrolled as a control in a pregnancy study. Each CDR3 is given with its conserved first and last residue. Fields, in order: clone size, V gene, D gene, J gene, CDR3 protein, CDR3 DNA. D genes are given only for firm matches. A row's size may be missing; if present it is once, few, many or a size class.

-	TRBV9	-	TRBJ1-2	CASSVVDRNYGYTF	TGTGCCAGCAGCGTAGTAGACAGGAATTATGGCTACACCTTC
-	TRBV27	TRBD2	TRBJ2-3	CASSLVGRRSDTQYF	TGTGCCAGCAGTTTAGTCGGGAGGCGTTCAGATACGCAGTATTTT
-	TRBV5-1	-	TRBJ2-7	CASSWGTFSRPDLYEQYF	TGCGCCAGCAGTTGGGGGACATTCTCCCGTCCCGATCTCTACGAGCAGTACTTC
once	TRBV6-1	-	TRBJ1-2	CASSEDLTRGYTF	TGTGCCAGCAGTGAAGATCTGACTCGGGGCTACACCTTC
-	TRBV7-9	TRBD2	TRBJ2-1	CASRGTSGTDNEQFF	TGTGCCAGCAGAGGGACTAGCGGGACTGACAATGAGCAGTTCTTC
-	TRBV19	TRBD1	TRBJ1-2	CASSMPRGQAQTNYGYTF	TGTGCCAGTAGTATGCCCCGTGGACAGGCGCAAACTAACTATGGCTACACCTTC
-	TRBV27	-	TRBJ1-2	CASRPRLGGYGYTF	TGTGCCAGCAGACCCCGTTTAGGGGGCTATGGCTACACCTTC
-	TRBV4-1	TRBD2	TRBJ2-5	CASSQGAGGFYLGETQYF	TGCGCCAGCAGCCAAGGAGCGGGAGGGTTCTATTTGGGAGAGACCCAGTACTTC
-	TRBV2	TRBD1	TRBJ1-4	CATSRDRRNEKLFF	TGTGCCACGTCCCGGGACAGGCGGAATGAAAAACTGTTTTTT
-	TRBV5-6	-	TRBJ2-2	CASSLVWRGPNTGELFF	TGTGCCAGCAGCTTGGTTTGGCGGGGTCCTAACACCGGGGAGCTGTTTTTT
-	TRBV6-5	TRBD1	TRBJ2-7	CASSRGPDEQYF	TGTGCCAGCAGTAGGGGGCCGGACGAGCAGTACTTC
-	TRBV28	TRBD2	TRBJ2-5	CASSWGGEETQYF	TGTGCCAGCAGTTGGGGGGGGGAAGAGACCCAGTACTTC
-	TRBV19	TRBD1	TRBJ2-2	CASSIVDRVNTGELFF	TGTGCCAGTAGTATCGTGGACAGGGTTAACACCGGGGAGCTGTTTTTT
-	TRBV5-6	TRBD1	TRBJ2-7	CASSPRDRGGYEQYF	TGTGCCAGCAGCCCCCGGGACAGGGGAGGCTACGAGCAGTACTTC
-	TRBV29-1	-	TRBJ2-3	CSVVGGRNFPVTDTQYF	TGCAGCGTTGTAGGAGGGCGGAACTTTCCAGTCACAGATACGCAGTATTTT
-	TRBV2	TRBD1	TRBJ2-3	CASSLDPGGTDTQYF	TGTGCCAGCAGCCTAGACCCAGGGGGTACAGATACGCAGTATTTT
-	TRBV2	TRBD1	TRBJ1-5	CASSHRDSYQPQHF	TGTGCCAGCAGTCACCGGGACAGCTATCAGCCCCAGCATTTT
-	TRBV2	-	TRBJ1-4	CASRPGGLNEKLFF	TGTGCCAGCAGGCCGGGGGGACTGAATGAAAAACTGTTTTTT
-	TRBV6-5	-	TRBJ1-1	CASSGIFSEAFF	TGTGCCAGCAGCGGGATTTTCTCTGAAGCTTTCTTT
once	TRBV19	-	TRBJ2-5	CASMKEDHVQETQYF	TGTGCCAGTATGAAGGAGGACCATGTCCAAGAGACCCAGTACTTC
-	TRBV30	TRBD2	TRBJ2-7	CAWSSGLVASEQYF	TGTGCCTGGAGTTCGGGACTAGTGGCTTCCGAGCAGTACTTC
-	TRBV7-9	-	TRBJ2-3	CASSRLGQHLNTQYF	TGTGCCAGCAGCCGATTGGGGCAGCACTTGAATACGCAGTATTTT
-	TRBV6-4	-	TRBJ2-2	CASSETGPTGELFF	TGTGCCAGCAGTGAAACAGGGCCCACCGGGGAGCTGTTTTTT
-	TRBV4-1	-	TRBJ2-3	CASSLLATDTQYF	TGCGCCAGCAGCCTTCTAGCAACAGATACGCAGTATTTT
-	TRBV10-3	-	TRBJ1-1	CAISGETEAFF	TGTGCCATCAGTGGGGAGACTGAAGCTTTCTTT
-	TRBV5-4	-	TRBJ2-2	CASSLSPSTGELFF	TGTGCCAGCAGCTTATCTCCTAGCACCGGGGAGCTGTTTTTT
few	TRBV19	-	TRBJ2-5	CASSIFRGTANQETQYF	TGTGCCAGTAGTATATTTCGCGGGACCGCGAACCAAGAGACCCAGTACTTC
once	TRBV27	-	TRBJ2-7	CASSSNSGNYEQYF	TGTGCCAGCAGTTCAAATAGCGGTAACTACGAGCAGTACTTC
-	TRBV29-1	TRBD1	TRBJ1-2	CSVPKFLGGGDRGLGYGYTF	TGCAGCGTCCCAAAGTTTTTAGGTGGGGGAGACAGGGGGCTTGGCTATGGCTACACCTTC
-	TRBV27	TRBD1	TRBJ2-2	CASSNPGQIAGELFF	TGTGCCAGCAGTAACCCGGGACAGATAGCCGGGGAGCTGTTTTTT
-	TRBV29-1	-	TRBJ2-5	CSTRDLAGTQYF	TGCAGCACCAGGGACTTGGCAGGGACCCAGTACTTC
few	TRBV7-9	-	TRBJ1-1	CASSSSMNTEAFF	TGTGCCAGCAGCTCCAGTATGAACACTGAAGCTTTCTTT
once	TRBV9	-	TRBJ2-1	CASSVSQVTSEQFF	TGTGCCAGCAGCGTAAGCCAGGTTACCAGTGAGCAGTTCTTC
-	TRBV27	-	TRBJ2-2	CASATSPGELFF	TGTGCCAGCGCGACTAGTCCCGGGGAGCTGTTTTTT
-	TRBV7-8	-	TRBJ2-2	CASSLPWSENTGELFF	TGTGCCAGCAGCTTACCCTGGAGCGAGAACACCGGGGAGCTGTTTTTT
-	TRBV10-3	-	TRBJ1-4	CAISERWGGANEKLFF	TGTGCCATCAGTGAGAGGTGGGGAGGGGCTAATGAAAAACTGTTTTTT
few	TRBV19	TRBD1	TRBJ1-5	CASWDSPYQPQHF	TGTGCCAGTTGGGACAGTCCGTATCAGCCCCAGCATTTT
-	TRBV5-4	-	TRBJ2-7	CASSLAGVSYEQYF	TGTGCCAGCAGCTTGGCGGGGGTTTCCTACGAGCAGTACTTC
-	TRBV10-3	-	TRBJ1-5	CAISEGGNNQPQHF	TGTGCCATCAGTGAGGGAGGAAACAATCAGCCCCAGCATTTT
once	TRBV5-4	TRBD1	TRBJ1-2	CASSGDRGPNTF	TGTGCCAGCAGCGGCGACAGGGGGCCTAACACCTTC
-	TRBV10-3	-	TRBJ1-2	CAISGAGQNYGYTF	TGTGCCATCAGTGGGGCAGGACAGAACTATGGCTACACCTTC
-	TRBV10-3	-	TRBJ2-2	CAISEAQAPNTGELFF	TGTGCCATCAGTGAAGCTCAGGCGCCCAACACCGGGGAGCTGTTTTTT
-	TRBV5-8	-	TRBJ2-1	CASSSGSLYNEQFF	TGTGCCAGCAGCTCGGGGTCCCTCTACAATGAGCAGTTCTTC
-	TRBV28	TRBD1	TRBJ2-6	CASSPSQGKGDSGANVLTF	TGTGCCAGCAGTCCCTCACAGGGGAAAGGGGACTCTGGGGCCAACGTCCTGACTTTC
-	TRBV4-1	TRBD2	TRBJ2-7	CASSPVGGAYEQYF	TGCGCCAGCAGCCCGGTCGGGGGGGCCTACGAGCAGTACTTC
-	TRBV5-1	-	TRBJ2-3	CASSLQGSVGTDTQYF	TGCGCCAGCAGCTTGCAGGGTAGTGTGGGCACAGATACGCAGTATTTT
-	TRBV7-9	TRBD1	TRBJ2-7	CASSRGQGGEQYF	TGTGCCAGCAGCCGAGGACAGGGTGGTGAGCAGTACTTC
few	TRBV7-2	-	TRBJ2-3	CASSFNQRGDTQYF	TGTGCCAGCAGCTTTAACCAAAGGGGGGATACGCAGTATTTT
once	TRBV7-9	-	TRBJ2-5	CASSSGRAGETQYF	TGTGCCAGCAGTTCGGGCAGGGCGGGGGAGACCCAGTACTTC
-	TRBV28	-	TRBJ2-1	CASMDTVAYNEQFF	TGTGCCAGCATGGACACCGTAGCATACAATGAGCAGTTCTTC
-	TRBV20-1	-	TRBJ2-1	CSARRLAEQFF	TGCAGTGCTAGGAGGCTAGCTGAGCAGTTCTTC
-	TRBV13	TRBD1	TRBJ2-5	CASSSRDRGQQETQYF	TGTGCCAGCAGCTCACGGGACAGGGGCCAACAAGAGACCCAGTACTTC
once	TRBV29-1	-	TRBJ2-5	CSVTPARGSQETQYF	TGCAGCGTCACCCCGGCCAGGGGTTCACAAGAGACCCAGTACTTC
-	TRBV10-2	-	TRBJ2-1	CASSPLSYNEQFF	TGCGCCAGCAGTCCCCTTTCCTACAATGAGCAGTTCTTC
-	TRBV28	-	TRBJ1-5	CASRGLGGNQPQHF	TGTGCCAGCAGAGGATTAGGGGGCAATCAGCCCCAGCATTTT
-	TRBV6-1	-	TRBJ1-2	CASSEPRGAVYGYTF	TGTGCCAGCAGTGAACCTCGTGGGGCGGTCTATGGCTACACCTTC
-	TRBV10-3	-	TRBJ1-1	CAITAGGSEAFF	TGTGCCATCACCGCGGGGGGCTCTGAAGCTTTCTTT